The present T cell receptor (beta chain) was sequenced within a study of T cells after yellow fever vaccination. There are many counts of this clonotype. TCR cDNA, made by 5'RACE template switching, carried an added universal primer site and UMIs. Each CDR3 protein is one row after TCRdb ran MiXCR on the 5' RACE reads. The repertoire holds 25,000 to 35,000 distinct CDR3 sequences, with approximately 6.5% as singletons. Trimming removed 7 bases from V and 4 bases from J, with 8 bases in between. CDR1 is SNHLY, CDR2 FYNNEI, per germline. The CDR3 loop spans 11 amino acids. Material: PBMCs, either bulk or a sorted T-cell subset (CD4+, CD8+, memory, or dextramer-sorted; not recorded which), obtained on the day of the yellow fever booster vaccination. The chain joins TRBV2 to TRBJ2-7; no firm D call. The sequence was collected from a young man who received the YFV17D yellow fever vaccine. This CDR3 is CASTPRYEQYF. The CDR3 DNA is TGTGCCAGCACCCCCAGGTACGAGCAGTACTTC.